A selection of T cell receptor beta chains follows, all from one sample in a study of tumor and adjacent non-tumor tissue in lung cancer. TCRdb analysed the multiplex PCR reads with MiXCR anew, one entry per CDR3 protein. The sample shows tens of thousands of distinct CDR3 sequences, around 70% of them seen only once. The specimen sequenced was distant non-tumor lung tissue. The receptors originated from a woman in her forties or fifties with non-small cell lung cancer. CDR3s include the opening cysteine and the closing phenylalanine or tryptophan. The order of the fields is D gene, clone size, V gene, J gene, CDR3 DNA, CDR3 protein. The D gene is left open where the match is weak. Not all rows give a size; the values are once, few, many and, for expanded clones, a class.

>-|-|TRBV29-1|TRBJ2-1
TGCAGCATTACCGGGTCCGCTTCCAATGAGCAGTTCTTC
CSITGSASNEQFF
>TRBD2|-|TRBV6-2/TRBV6-3|TRBJ2-1
TGTGCCAGCAAGCCGGGAGGTACTAACAATGAGCAATTCTTC
CASKPGGTNNEQFF
>TRBD2|-|TRBV14|TRBJ2-5
TGTGCCAGCAGCCAGCGGGAGAGTGAGACCCAATTCTTC
CASSQRESETQFF
>-|medium-sized|TRBV11-1|TRBJ2-3
TGTGCCAGCAGCTTAGGGAGTTCGGGGGTGAATACGCAGTATTTT
CASSLGSSGVNTQYF
>-|-|TRBV5-1|TRBJ2-3
TGCGCCAGCAGCAACCCCACAGGGTTAGGATTAGCTGGTACGCAGTATTTT
CASSNPTGLGLAGTQYF
>TRBD2|-|TRBV4-2|TRBJ2-3
TGTGCCAGCAGCCAAGATGTGACCATTAGCGGGTGGGCCGACGCAGATACGCAGTATTTT
CASSQDVTISGWADADTQYF
>TRBD1|once|TRBV6-5|TRBJ2-1
TGTGCCAGCAACCACCTCCGTGGACAGGTCGATTACAATGGGCAGTTCTTC
CASNHLRGQVDYNGQFF
>-|-|TRBV11-1|TRBJ2-3
TGTGCCAGCAGCTTAAGGAGTTCGGGGCTGAATACGCAGTATTTT
CASSLRSSGLNTQYF
>-|-|TRBV5-1|TRBJ1-2
TGCGCCAGCAGCAGAGGAGATAACTATGGCTACACCTTC
CASSRGDNYGYTF
>-|many|TRBV20-1|TRBJ2-1
TGCAGTGCTAGAGATTTAGAGGGAAAATACAATGAGCAGTTCTTC
CSARDLEGKYNEQFF
>TRBD2|few|TRBV20-1|TRBJ2-1
TGTAGTAGAGAAAATCGACTAGCGGACTACAATGAGCAGTTCTTC
CSRENRLADYNEQFF
>TRBD2|-|TRBV12-3/TRBV12-4|TRBJ2-2
TGTGCCAGCAGTTTTTTTTTTTTGAGGACTAGCAACACCGGGGAGCTGTTTTTT
CASSFFFLRTSNTGELFF
>-|-|TRBV20-1|TRBJ1-2
TGCAGTGCTAGTGAGGCCCCCTTATTCCAGGGCGGCTACATCTTC
CSASEAPLFQGGYIF
>TRBD2|many|TRBV11-2|TRBJ2-1
TGTGCCAGCAGCGCGGGACTAGCGGAAGGATACAATGAGCAGTTCTTC
CASSAGLAEGYNEQFF
>-|once|TRBV7-9|TRBJ2-1
TGTGCCAGCAGGGGGAGGACTGAATACAATGAGCAGTTCTTC
CASRGRTEYNEQFF
>-|-|TRBV20-1|TRBJ2-5
TGCGGCGGGTTACAGGAACCCATGGAGACTCCGTACTTC
CGGLQEPMETPYF
>TRBD1|once|TRBV20-1|TRBJ2-5
TGCAGTGCTAGAGATGGTTTAACCGGACAGGGCTTCGGGGATACCCACTACTTC
CSARDGLTGQGFGDTHYF
>-|-|TRBV11-2|TRBJ2-3
TGTGCTAGCAGCTTACACACTTACATAGATACGCAGTATTTT
CASSLHTYIDTQYF
>-|-|TRBV29-1|TRBJ1-2
TGCAGCGTTGTTCTGGGCCATGTTTACACCTTC
CSVVLGHVYTF
>-|-|TRBV7-2|TRBJ2-1
TGTGCCAGCAGCGGACCGACAGGCTCAGGGTCCTATGAGCAGTTCTTC
CASSGPTGSGSYEQFF
>-|-|TRBV11-2|TRBJ2-2
TGTGCCAGCAGCTTAGAGATGAGGAGTTTTAACACCGGGGAGCTGTTTTTT
CASSLEMRSFNTGELFF
>-|-|TRBV6-6|TRBJ2-5
TGTGTCAGCAGTTATCCAATAAGGGCGGAGACCCAGTACTTC
CVSSYPIRAETQYF
>-|once|TRBV6-2/TRBV6-3|TRBJ2-1
TGTGCCAGCAGTATTTCGAGGGGCTTCTACAATGAGCTGTTCTTC
CASSISRGFYNELFF
>-|-|TRBV11-1|TRBJ2-1
TGTTCCATCAGCTTCCCTCCGCTTGATGAGCAGTTCTTC
CSISFPPLDEQFF
>-|once|TRBV11-2|TRBJ2-1
TGTGACGGCAGCTTAGGGAGGCTACCTGAGCAGTTCTTC
CDGSLGRLPEQFF
>-|-|TRBV29-1|TRBJ2-1
TGCCGCGTTGAATTGAGGGGGAGTGCGTACAATAAGCAGTTCTTC
CRVELRGSAYNKQFF
>-|-|TRBV12-3/TRBV12-4|TRBJ1-1
TGTCCCAGCAGCTTTACCATCGGGGGGACTGAAGCTTTCTTT
CPSSFTIGGTEAFF
>-|large|TRBV11-2|TRBJ2-1
TGTGCCAGCAGCTTAGGAAGGCTACCTGAGCAGTTCTTC
CASSLGRLPEQFF
>-|once|TRBV25-1|TRBJ2-5
TGTGCCAGCAGTGAGAGCCCCACAGAGACCCAGTACTTC
CASSESPTETQYF
>-|-|TRBV29-1|TRBJ2-5
TGCAGCGTTGATATATCGTCCGATCAAGAGACCCAGTACTTT
CSVDISSDQETQYF
>-|-|TRBV6-6|TRBJ2-2
TGTGCCAGCAGTGTCCCCATGGTTCGCGGGGAGCTATTTTTT
CASSVPMVRGELFF
>-|once|TRBV29-1|TRBJ2-7
TGCAGCGTTGTTACGGGAGTTGGAGAGCAGTACTTC
CSVVTGVGEQYF
>-|-|TRBV11-1|TRBJ2-1
TGTGCCAGCAGCCCGGTACGCATAAACAATGAGCTGTTCTTC
CASSPVRINNELFF
>-|-|TRBV11-2|TRBJ1-2
TGTGTCAGCAGCTTAGGGGCGGTAAACTATGGTTACACCTTC
CVSSLGAVNYGYTF
>TRBD2|-|TRBV7-9|TRBJ2-1
TGTGCCAGCAGCTCGGGACTAGCGGGAGGGTCTCCTAGGGTCTACAATGAGCAGTTCTTC
CASSSGLAGGSPRVYNEQFF
>-|-|TRBV12-3/TRBV12-4|TRBJ2-1
TGTGTCAGCCTCCCGGGAGTAAGTTCCTCGGCTAGAAGCTCCTACAATGAGCAGTTCTTC
CVSLPGVSSSARSSYNEQFF
>-|medium-sized|TRBV12-3/TRBV12-4|TRBJ2-5
TGTGCCAGCAGTTTAGGGGTCAGCCAAGAGACCCAGTACTTC
CASSLGVSQETQYF
>-|once|TRBV11-2|TRBJ2-1
TGTGCCAGTAGCTTAGAGTGGGCAGCGGAGCGGTTCTTC
CASSLEWAAERFF
>-|many|TRBV20-1|TRBJ2-5
TGCAGTGCTAGACGGAGCCTTGGCGTGGAGACCCAGTACTTC
CSARRSLGVETQYF
>-|-|TRBV29-1|TRBJ2-1
TGCAGTGTCCTAGGACGGAACGATGAGCAGTTCTTC
CSVLGRNDEQFF
>TRBD2|-|TRBV28|TRBJ2-2
TGTCCCAGCAGTCCTCCAGCGGGAGGGTACACCGGGGAGCTGTTTTTT
CPSSPPAGGYTGELFF
>-|-|TRBV4-1|TRBJ2-7
TGCGCCAGCAGCCCTCCGGGTGGGAGGAATAGGAAGCAGTACTTC
CASSPPGGRNRKQYF
>TRBD2|-|TRBV29-1|TRBJ2-1
TGCCGAGCCGGGTCGCTAGCGGGAGGGCCATACAATGAGCAGTTCTTC
CRAGSLAGGPYNEQFF
>-|-|TRBV6-2/TRBV6-3|TRBJ2-1
TGTGCCAGCAGTTCCTTGGCTAGTGATACAAACTACAATGAGCAGTTCTTC
CASSSLASDTNYNEQFF
>-|many|TRBV6-6|TRBJ2-7
TGTGCCAGCTCCCCGCAGGGATCCATCGAGCAGTACTTC
CASSPQGSIEQYF
>TRBD1|many|TRBV20-1|TRBJ1-6
TGCAGTGCTAGAGCTTCAGGGGGCTCCCCTTCACCCCTCCACTTT
CSARASGGSPSPLHF
>-|-|TRBV4-2|TRBJ1-5
TGTGCCTGCAGCCGAAATAGGGGTCAGCCCCAGCATTTT
CACSRNRGQPQHF
>-|few|TRBV6-2/TRBV6-3|TRBJ1-1
TGTGCCGGGAGTGGTGACATGGGCGGGTACACTGAAGCTTTCTTT
CAGSGDMGGYTEAFF
>-|once|TRBV6-2/TRBV6-3|TRBJ2-3
TGTGCCAGAAGTTACTCCAAAGATATGCAGTATTTT
CARSYSKDMQYF
>-|-|TRBV4-3|TRBJ2-1
TGCGCCAGCAGCCAGGATAGGGGACGGGGCACCTCCTACAATGGGCAGTTCTTC
CASSQDRGRGTSYNGQFF